These T cell receptor beta chains were read from a single sample in a study of T-cell reconstitution after alpha-beta-depleted transplantation in children. Via MiXCR, TCRdb re-called the PCR reads, giving one row per CDR3 protein. The sample holds around 30,000 distinct CDR3 sequences, nearly 6.5% seen once. Source: peripheral blood, taken 60 days after TCRalphabeta/CD19-depleted stem cell transplant. These receptors were obtained from a child less than two years old who had a stem cell transplant for acute myeloid leukemia, so the T cells may come from the graft donor. Each CDR3 is given with its conserved first and last residue. Each record gives: clone size, D gene, J gene, V gene, CDR3 DNA, CDR3 protein. A D gene is named only where the DNA matches it firmly. The size entry is marked missing in some rows and otherwise reads once, few, many or a size class.

clone_size: many
d_call: TRBD1
j_call: TRBJ1-5
v_call: TRBV7-2
cdr3_nt: TGTGCCAGCAGTCTGGACAGGGGTGGCAATCAGCCCCAGCATTTT
cdr3_aa: CASSLDRGGNQPQHF

clone_size: many
d_call: .
j_call: TRBJ2-2
v_call: TRBV24-1
cdr3_nt: TGTGCCACCAGTGATTCAACAGCCCCCGGGGAGCTGTTTTTT
cdr3_aa: CATSDSTAPGELFF

clone_size: many
d_call: .
j_call: TRBJ1-5
v_call: TRBV15
cdr3_nt: TGTGCCACCAGCAGAGCCAGGGACGGCAATCAGCCCCAGCATTTT
cdr3_aa: CATSRARDGNQPQHF

clone_size: many
d_call: .
j_call: TRBJ1-6
v_call: TRBV24-1
cdr3_nt: TGTGCCACCAGTGATTTGCAGGGAACCTCACCCCTCCACTTT
cdr3_aa: CATSDLQGTSPLHF

clone_size: few
d_call: TRBD2
j_call: TRBJ2-1
v_call: TRBV18
cdr3_nt: TGTGCCAGCTCACGGACTAGCGACAATGAGCAGTTCTTC
cdr3_aa: CASSRTSDNEQFF

clone_size: many
d_call: .
j_call: TRBJ2-3
v_call: TRBV4-3
cdr3_nt: TGCGCCAGCAGCCAAGTAACAGGTGCAGATACGCAGTATTTT
cdr3_aa: CASSQVTGADTQYF

clone_size: .
d_call: .
j_call: TRBJ2-4
v_call: TRBV12-3/TRBV12-4
cdr3_nt: TGTGCCAGCAGTTTGAGATCGGGAGCCAAAAACATTCAGTACTTC
cdr3_aa: CASSLRSGAKNIQYF

clone_size: many
d_call: TRBD2
j_call: TRBJ2-3
v_call: TRBV5-1
cdr3_nt: TGCGCCAGCAGCATCGGGACTAGCGGGAGATTGGTAGATACGCAGTATTTT
cdr3_aa: CASSIGTSGRLVDTQYF

clone_size: many
d_call: TRBD2
j_call: TRBJ2-3
v_call: TRBV12-3/TRBV12-4
cdr3_nt: TGTGCCAGCAGACTAGCGGGAGACGCAGATACGCAGTATTTT
cdr3_aa: CASRLAGDADTQYF

clone_size: .
d_call: .
j_call: TRBJ1-1
v_call: TRBV12-5
cdr3_nt: TGTGCTAGTGGTTTGAGGAGGGGAAGGGAGTTT
cdr3_aa: CASGLRRGREF

clone_size: many
d_call: .
j_call: TRBJ2-3
v_call: TRBV7-9
cdr3_nt: TGTGCCAGCAGCTTAGCGAGGGGCGGCAACACAGATACGCAGTATTTT
cdr3_aa: CASSLARGGNTDTQYF

clone_size: many
d_call: .
j_call: TRBJ1-5
v_call: TRBV7-9
cdr3_nt: TGTGCCAGCAGCAGGGGGGGGAAAGACAGGTATAGCAATCAGCCCCAGCATTTT
cdr3_aa: CASSRGGKDRYSNQPQHF

clone_size: many
d_call: .
j_call: TRBJ1-1
v_call: TRBV19
cdr3_nt: TGTGCCAGTAGTCGCGACGGGGCTGGAGCTTTCTTT
cdr3_aa: CASSRDGAGAFF

clone_size: many
d_call: .
j_call: TRBJ2-1
v_call: TRBV5-1
cdr3_nt: TGCGCCAGCAGCTTGTCCTACAATGAGCAGTTCTTC
cdr3_aa: CASSLSYNEQFF

clone_size: many
d_call: .
j_call: TRBJ2-7
v_call: TRBV27
cdr3_nt: TGTGCCAGCAGTTTAACCCAGCGCTCCTACGAGCAGTACTTC
cdr3_aa: CASSLTQRSYEQYF

clone_size: many
d_call: .
j_call: TRBJ2-7
v_call: TRBV4-3
cdr3_nt: TGCGCCAGCAGCCCGACATGGGGGTCCAACTACGAGCAGTACTTC
cdr3_aa: CASSPTWGSNYEQYF

clone_size: many
d_call: TRBD1
j_call: TRBJ2-7
v_call: TRBV4-3
cdr3_nt: TGCGCCAGCAGCCGGCATACAGGGGGCGAGCAGTACTTC
cdr3_aa: CASSRHTGGEQYF

clone_size: many
d_call: .
j_call: TRBJ1-1
v_call: TRBV4-3
cdr3_nt: TGCGCCAGCAGCCAGGGAGTCAGGAACACTGAAGCTTTCTTT
cdr3_aa: CASSQGVRNTEAFF

clone_size: many
d_call: .
j_call: TRBJ2-1
v_call: TRBV7-3
cdr3_nt: TGTGCCAGCAGCTTAGGAGAAGCGAACAATGAGCAGTTCTTC
cdr3_aa: CASSLGEANNEQFF

clone_size: many
d_call: TRBD1
j_call: TRBJ2-5
v_call: TRBV12-5
cdr3_nt: TGTGCTAGTGGTTTGTGGGACAGGGGCGGTGAGACCCAGTACTTC
cdr3_aa: CASGLWDRGGETQYF

clone_size: many
d_call: .
j_call: TRBJ2-2
v_call: TRBV5-1
cdr3_nt: TGCGCCAGCAGCTACGCTGGGGAGCTGTTTTTT
cdr3_aa: CASSYAGELFF

clone_size: .
d_call: .
j_call: TRBJ2-7
v_call: TRBV3-1
cdr3_nt: TGTGCCTGCTCCCAAGATCGTCGGGGTTACGACGAGCAGTACTTC
cdr3_aa: CACSQDRRGYDEQYF

clone_size: many
d_call: .
j_call: TRBJ1-5
v_call: TRBV5-1
cdr3_nt: TGCGCCAGCAGCTTGGGGGATCTCGGCAATCAGCCCCAGCATTTT
cdr3_aa: CASSLGDLGNQPQHF

clone_size: .
d_call: .
j_call: TRBJ1-6
v_call: TRBV4-3
cdr3_nt: TGCGCCAGCAGCCAGCGGGACGGGAGGGCCCTCGAGTTT
cdr3_aa: CASSQRDGRALEF

clone_size: many
d_call: .
j_call: TRBJ1-1
v_call: TRBV5-1
cdr3_nt: TGCGCCAGCAGCTTGACAGGGTCAGGGAGGCCTGAAGCTTTCTTT
cdr3_aa: CASSLTGSGRPEAFF

clone_size: few
d_call: TRBD1
j_call: TRBJ2-7
v_call: TRBV7-8
cdr3_nt: TGTGCCAGCAGCTCAAAGGGGACAGGGGGCGTGTACGAGCAGTACTTC
cdr3_aa: CASSSKGTGGVYEQYF

clone_size: few
d_call: .
j_call: TRBJ2-7
v_call: TRBV3-1
cdr3_nt: TGTGCCAGCAGCCAACCCGGGACGTCCTCCTACGAGCAGTACTTC
cdr3_aa: CASSQPGTSSYEQYF

clone_size: many
d_call: .
j_call: TRBJ1-1
v_call: TRBV6-1
cdr3_nt: TGTGCCAGCAGTGAAGGGGTGAACACTGAAGCTTTCTTT
cdr3_aa: CASSEGVNTEAFF

clone_size: many
d_call: .
j_call: TRBJ2-3
v_call: TRBV29-1
cdr3_nt: TGCAGCGCCGGGGGGCCCGGCACAGATACGCAGTATTTT
cdr3_aa: CSAGGPGTDTQYF

clone_size: many
d_call: TRBD1
j_call: TRBJ1-1
v_call: TRBV12-3/TRBV12-4
cdr3_nt: TGTGCCAGCAGTTGGGCCTCGACAGGGAGGTCCACTGAAGCTTTCTTT
cdr3_aa: CASSWASTGRSTEAFF

clone_size: many
d_call: .
j_call: TRBJ1-4
v_call: TRBV5-1
cdr3_nt: TGCGCCAGCAGGCGGGGGCAGGGGAGTGAAAAACTGTTTTTT
cdr3_aa: CASRRGQGSEKLFF

clone_size: once
d_call: .
j_call: TRBJ2-7
v_call: TRBV5-5
cdr3_nt: TGTGCCATCAGCCCCGGACTGGGCTCCTACGAGCAGTACTTC
cdr3_aa: CAISPGLGSYEQYF

clone_size: many
d_call: TRBD2
j_call: TRBJ2-5
v_call: TRBV7-2
cdr3_nt: TGTGCCAGCAGCTTAAGGCTAGCGGGGTTTTTCCAAGAGACCCAGTACTTC
cdr3_aa: CASSLRLAGFFQETQYF

clone_size: few
d_call: TRBD2
j_call: TRBJ2-3
v_call: TRBV5-1
cdr3_nt: TGCGCCAGCAGCTTGGCGACGGGGAGGGCGCAGTATTTT
cdr3_aa: CASSLATGRAQYF

clone_size: many
d_call: TRBD2
j_call: TRBJ2-3
v_call: TRBV12-3/TRBV12-4
cdr3_nt: TGTGCCAGCTCTCTCCTAGCGGGGACAGCAGATACGCAGTATTTT
cdr3_aa: CASSLLAGTADTQYF

clone_size: few
d_call: TRBD2
j_call: TRBJ2-1
v_call: TRBV30
cdr3_nt: TGTGCCTGGAGTGTACTTGGCGGGGGGGCCCACAATGAGCAGTTCTTC
cdr3_aa: CAWSVLGGGAHNEQFF

clone_size: many
d_call: .
j_call: TRBJ2-3
v_call: TRBV6-2/TRBV6-3
cdr3_nt: TGTGCGACTTCCCCCGGCGGGCTAAGCACAGATACGCAGTATTTT
cdr3_aa: CATSPGGLSTDTQYF

clone_size: many
d_call: .
j_call: TRBJ1-1
v_call: TRBV7-9
cdr3_nt: TGTGCCAGCAGGATGGACAGATTGAGAGCTTTCTTT
cdr3_aa: CASRMDRLRAFF

clone_size: many
d_call: .
j_call: TRBJ1-1
v_call: TRBV2
cdr3_nt: TGTGCCAGCATAAGAGAGAACACTGAAGCTTTCTTT
cdr3_aa: CASIRENTEAFF

clone_size: few
d_call: .
j_call: TRBJ1-4
v_call: TRBV20-1
cdr3_nt: TGCAGTGCTAGGGTGGGCCCGGGGGTACATGAAAAACTGTTTTTT
cdr3_aa: CSARVGPGVHEKLFF

clone_size: many
d_call: .
j_call: TRBJ2-5
v_call: TRBV5-1
cdr3_nt: TGCGCCAGCAGCTTGGAGGGACCCGGTGAGACCCAGTACTTC
cdr3_aa: CASSLEGPGETQYF

clone_size: many
d_call: .
j_call: TRBJ2-1
v_call: TRBV4-1
cdr3_nt: TGCGCCAGCAGCCAAGACGCTCGGGGGGCCCCCCCCTACAATGAGCAGTTCTTC
cdr3_aa: CASSQDARGAPPYNEQFF

clone_size: medium-sized
d_call: TRBD2
j_call: TRBJ2-3
v_call: TRBV4-3
cdr3_nt: TGCGCCAGCAGCCAAGACTCTGCATGGGCTCCGGGAGGCGCAGATACGCAGTATTTT
cdr3_aa: CASSQDSAWAPGGADTQYF

clone_size: many
d_call: .
j_call: TRBJ2-1
v_call: TRBV24-1
cdr3_nt: TGTGCCACCAGCCACGGGTACAATGAGCAGTTCTTC
cdr3_aa: CATSHGYNEQFF

clone_size: many
d_call: .
j_call: TRBJ1-5
v_call: TRBV28
cdr3_nt: TGTGCCAGCAGTTTACAGGGAAGGGAGCCCCAGCATTTT
cdr3_aa: CASSLQGREPQHF

clone_size: many
d_call: TRBD1
j_call: TRBJ1-5
v_call: TRBV12-3/TRBV12-4
cdr3_nt: TGTGCCAGCAGAAAGGGACAGGGCAATCAGCCCCAGCATTTT
cdr3_aa: CASRKGQGNQPQHF

clone_size: many
d_call: TRBD1
j_call: TRBJ1-1
v_call: TRBV29-1
cdr3_nt: TGCAGCGTTGATCAGGGGGACTACACTGAAGCTTTCTTT
cdr3_aa: CSVDQGDYTEAFF

clone_size: few
d_call: TRBD2
j_call: TRBJ2-7
v_call: TRBV10-2
cdr3_nt: TGCGCCAGCAGTGAGGTAGGACTAGCGGCCTACGAGCAGTACTTC
cdr3_aa: CASSEVGLAAYEQYF

clone_size: many
d_call: .
j_call: TRBJ2-4
v_call: TRBV12-3/TRBV12-4
cdr3_nt: TGTGCCAGCAGTGCCGGCAGGGCCAAAAACATTCAGTACTTC
cdr3_aa: CASSAGRAKNIQYF

clone_size: few
d_call: .
j_call: TRBJ2-4
v_call: TRBV11-2
cdr3_nt: TGTGCCAGCAGCTTAGTGGGGGTAAACATTCAGTACTTC
cdr3_aa: CASSLVGVNIQYF